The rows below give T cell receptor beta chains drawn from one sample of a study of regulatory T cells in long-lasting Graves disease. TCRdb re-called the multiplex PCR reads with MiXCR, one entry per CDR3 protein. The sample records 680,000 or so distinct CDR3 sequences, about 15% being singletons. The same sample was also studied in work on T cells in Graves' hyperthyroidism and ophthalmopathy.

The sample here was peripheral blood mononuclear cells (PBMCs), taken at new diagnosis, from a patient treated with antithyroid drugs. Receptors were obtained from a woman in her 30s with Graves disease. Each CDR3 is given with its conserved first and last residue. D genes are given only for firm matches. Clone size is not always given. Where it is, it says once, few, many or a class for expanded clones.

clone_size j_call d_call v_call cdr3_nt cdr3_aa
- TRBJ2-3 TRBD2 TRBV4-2 TGTGCCAGCAGCCAATCGGAGGGGAACGGGAGGGCCTGGACAGATACGCAGTATTTT CASSQSEGNGRAWTDTQYF
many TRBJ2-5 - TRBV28 TGTGCCAGCAGTTTGGGGCACCGCATCCAAGAGACCCAGTACTTC CASSLGHRIQETQYF
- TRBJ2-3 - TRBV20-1 TGCAGTGCTAAGCAGACCCTCCCTTATACGCAGTATTTT CSAKQTLPYTQYF
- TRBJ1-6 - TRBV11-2 TGTGCCAGCAGCAACCGGGACGGGAATTCACCCCTCCACTTT CASSNRDGNSPLHF
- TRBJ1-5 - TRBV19 TGTGCCAGTAGTACTGAGCTGGGTAGCAATCAGCCCCAGCATTTT CASSTELGSNQPQHF
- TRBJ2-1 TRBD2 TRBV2 TGTGCCAGCACCGAGCTAGCGGAGCCTCGAGATGAGCAGCTCTTC CASTELAEPRDEQLF
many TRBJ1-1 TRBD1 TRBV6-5 TGTGCCAGCAGTTTCGGACAGGGGGCAATCACTGAAGCTTTCTTT CASSFGQGAITEAFF
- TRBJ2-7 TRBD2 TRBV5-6 TGTGCCAGCACCACATTGGGCACTAGCGTCTCCTACGAGCAGTACTTC CASTTLGTSVSYEQYF
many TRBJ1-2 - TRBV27 TGTGCCAGCAAACCTGGGCTCGGGGGCTACACCTTC CASKPGLGGYTF
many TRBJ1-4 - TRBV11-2 TGTGCCAGCAGCCCTAGCGGGGGAACTAATGAAAAACTGTTTTTT CASSPSGGTNEKLFF
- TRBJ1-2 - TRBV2 TGTGCCAGCAATCCAGGCGATTATGGCTACACCTTC CASNPGDYGYTF
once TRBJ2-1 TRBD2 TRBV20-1 TGCAGTGCTACCAAACTAGCGGGAGGGTCCTACAATGAGCAGTTCTTC CSATKLAGGSYNEQFF
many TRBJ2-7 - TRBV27 TGTGCCAGCAGTTTTTTTCGGGGCTACGAGCAGTACTTC CASSFFRGYEQYF
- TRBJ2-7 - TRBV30 TGTGCCTGGAGTGTACCTGGCGGGGCCTACGAGCAGTACTTC CAWSVPGGAYEQYF
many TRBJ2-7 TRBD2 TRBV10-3 TGTGCCATCAGTGGAGCGGGAGGGCACTACGAGCAGTACTTC CAISGAGGHYEQYF
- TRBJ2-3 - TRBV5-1 TGCGCCAGCAGAACAGGGCTGAGCACAGATACGCAGTATTTT CASRTGLSTDTQYF
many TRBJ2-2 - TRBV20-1 TGCAGTGCTAGTGTCGCTATCCAGAACACCGGGGAGCTGTTTTTT CSASVAIQNTGELFF
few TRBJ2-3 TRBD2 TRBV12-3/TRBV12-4 TGTGCCAGCAGTCTAGCGGGGTGGGGCACAGATACGCAGTATTTT CASSLAGWGTDTQYF
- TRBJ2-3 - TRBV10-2 TGCGCCAGCAGTGAGTCGTGGGATACGCAGTATTTT CASSESWDTQYF
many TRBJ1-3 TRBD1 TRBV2 TGTGCCAGCAGTCAAGGGACAGGGGCCGGAAACACCATATATTTT CASSQGTGAGNTIYF
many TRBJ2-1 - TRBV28 TGTGCCAGCAGTTTAGGGGGTTTTAGGGAAGGTGAGCAGTTCTTC CASSLGGFREGEQFF
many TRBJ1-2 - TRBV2 TGTGCCAGCTCTACAGGGTTCGGCTACACCTTC CASSTGFGYTF
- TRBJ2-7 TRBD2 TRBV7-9 TGTGCCAGCAGCCCGAGCGGGAGCGGGGAGGGCGAGCAGTACTTC CASSPSGSGEGEQYF
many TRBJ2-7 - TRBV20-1 TGCAGTGCTAGCGCTCCAGGGGAGCAGTACTTC CSASAPGEQYF
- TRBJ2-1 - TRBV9 TGTGCCAGCAGCGGGTACCCCTCCTACAATGAGCAGTTCTTC CASSGYPSYNEQFF
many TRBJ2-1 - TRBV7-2 TGTGCCAGCAGCTTAGAGGGTAGTGAGCAGTTCTTC CASSLEGSEQFF
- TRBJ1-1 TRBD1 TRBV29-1 TGCAGCGCACCTACGACAGGGGAGAGAACTGAAGCTTTCTTT CSAPTTGERTEAFF
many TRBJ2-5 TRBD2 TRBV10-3 TGTGCCATCAGCCGAGGACTAGCGGGAGGGCAAGAGACCCAGTACTTC CAISRGLAGGQETQYF
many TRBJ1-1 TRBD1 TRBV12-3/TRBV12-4 TGTGCCAGCAGTTTACAGGGGGCGCTGACTGAAGCTTTCTTT CASSLQGALTEAFF
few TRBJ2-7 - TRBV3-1 TGTGCTACCTCTAGGGGGGGGGCGAATCACGAGCAGTACTTC CATSRGGANHEQYF
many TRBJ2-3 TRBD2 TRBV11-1 TGTGCCAGCAGCCCGGGCCGACTAGCACTCACCGATACGCAGTATTTT CASSPGRLALTDTQYF
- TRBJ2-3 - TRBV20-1 TGCAGTGCTAGAGGGGCCGGGGCGACAGATACGCAGTATTTT CSARGAGATDTQYF
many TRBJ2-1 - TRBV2 TGTGCCAGCAGTCGGAGCTTGTACAATGAGCAGTTCTTC CASSRSLYNEQFF